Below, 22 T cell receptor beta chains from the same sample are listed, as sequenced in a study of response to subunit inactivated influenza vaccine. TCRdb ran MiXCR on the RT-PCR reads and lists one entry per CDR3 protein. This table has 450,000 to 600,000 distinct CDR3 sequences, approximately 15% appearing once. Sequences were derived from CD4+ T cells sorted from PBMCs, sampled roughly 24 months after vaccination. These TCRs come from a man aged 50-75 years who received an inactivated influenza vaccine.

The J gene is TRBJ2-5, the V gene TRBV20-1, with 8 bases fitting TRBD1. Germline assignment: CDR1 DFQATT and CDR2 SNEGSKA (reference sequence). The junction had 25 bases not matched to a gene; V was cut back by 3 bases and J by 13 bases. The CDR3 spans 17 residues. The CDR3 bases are TGCAGTGCTAGTTCCAGGGGGCCGCGGCGGGGAGGATCCCCGGTGTACTTC. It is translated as CSASSRGPRRGGSPVYF.

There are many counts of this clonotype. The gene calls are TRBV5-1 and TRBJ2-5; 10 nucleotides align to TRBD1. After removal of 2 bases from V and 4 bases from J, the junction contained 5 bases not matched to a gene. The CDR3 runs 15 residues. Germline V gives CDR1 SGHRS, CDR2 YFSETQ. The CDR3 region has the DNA TGCGCCAGCAGCTTAGACAGGGGGCGAGGAGAGACCCAGTACTTC. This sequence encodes CASSLDRGRGETQYF.

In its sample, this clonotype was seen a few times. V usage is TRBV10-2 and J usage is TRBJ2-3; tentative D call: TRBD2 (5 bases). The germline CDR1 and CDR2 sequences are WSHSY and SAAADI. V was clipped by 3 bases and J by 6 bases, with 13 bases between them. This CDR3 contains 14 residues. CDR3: CASSELAWTDTQYF. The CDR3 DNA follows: TGCGCCAGCAGTGAATTAGCGTGGACGGATACGCAGTATTTT.

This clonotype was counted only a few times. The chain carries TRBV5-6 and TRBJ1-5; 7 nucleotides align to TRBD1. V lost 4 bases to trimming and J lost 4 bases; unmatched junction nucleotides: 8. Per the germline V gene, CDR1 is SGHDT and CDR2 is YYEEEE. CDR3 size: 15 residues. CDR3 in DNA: TGTGCCAGCAGCCCCAGGGGGGAGGGAAATCAGCCCCAGCATTTT. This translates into CASSPRGEGNQPQHF. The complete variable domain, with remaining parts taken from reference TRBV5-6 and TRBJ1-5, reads DAGVTQSPTHLIKTRGQQVTLRCSPKSGHDTVSWYQQALGQGPQFIFQYYEEEERQRGNFPDRFSGHQFPNYSSELNVNALLLGDSALYLCASSPRGEGNQPQHFGDGTRLSIL.

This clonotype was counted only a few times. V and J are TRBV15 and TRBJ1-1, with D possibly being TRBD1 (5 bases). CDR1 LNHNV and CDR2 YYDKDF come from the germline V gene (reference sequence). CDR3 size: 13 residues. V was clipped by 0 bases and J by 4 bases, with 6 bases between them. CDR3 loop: CATSRETATEAFF. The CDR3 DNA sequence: TGTGCCACCAGCAGAGAGACAGCCACTGAAGCTTTCTTT.

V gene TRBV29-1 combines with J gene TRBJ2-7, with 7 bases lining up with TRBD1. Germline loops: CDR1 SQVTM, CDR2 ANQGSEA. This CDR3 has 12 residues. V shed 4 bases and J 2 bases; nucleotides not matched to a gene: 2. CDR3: CSVVGQPYEQYF. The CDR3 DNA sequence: TGCAGCGTTGTGGGACAGCCCTACGAGCAGTACTTC.

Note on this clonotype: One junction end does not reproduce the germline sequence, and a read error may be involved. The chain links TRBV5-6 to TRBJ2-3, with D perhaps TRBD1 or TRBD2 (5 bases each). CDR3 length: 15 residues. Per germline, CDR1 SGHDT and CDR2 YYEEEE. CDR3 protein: CANSLDGTLTDTQYF. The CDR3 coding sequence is TGTGCCAACAGCCTTGACGGGACGCTCACAGATACGCAGTATTTT.

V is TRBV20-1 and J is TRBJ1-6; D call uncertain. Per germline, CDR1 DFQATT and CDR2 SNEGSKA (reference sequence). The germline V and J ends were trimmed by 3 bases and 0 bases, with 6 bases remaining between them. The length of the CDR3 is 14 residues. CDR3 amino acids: CSASRSSYNSPLHF. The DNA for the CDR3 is TGCAGTGCTAGCAGGAGCTCCTATAATTCACCCCTCCACTTT.

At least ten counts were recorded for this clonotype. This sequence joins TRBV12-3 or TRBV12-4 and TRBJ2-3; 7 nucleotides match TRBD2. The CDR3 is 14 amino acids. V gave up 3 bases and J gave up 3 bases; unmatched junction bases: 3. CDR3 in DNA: TGTGCCAGCAGTTTCGGGGGGAGGACAGATACGCAGTATTTT. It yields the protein CASSFGGRTDTQYF.

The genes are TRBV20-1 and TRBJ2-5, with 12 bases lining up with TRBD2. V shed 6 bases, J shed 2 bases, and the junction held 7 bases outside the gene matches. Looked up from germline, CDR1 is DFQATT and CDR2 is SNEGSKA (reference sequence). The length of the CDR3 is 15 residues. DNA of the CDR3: TGCAGTGCCACCGGACTAGCGGGACTTCAAGAGACCCAGTACTTC. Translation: CSATGLAGLQETQYF.

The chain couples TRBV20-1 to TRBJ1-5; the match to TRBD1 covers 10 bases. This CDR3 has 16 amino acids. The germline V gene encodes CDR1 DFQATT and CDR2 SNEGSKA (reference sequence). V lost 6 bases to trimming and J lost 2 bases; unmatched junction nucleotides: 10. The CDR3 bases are TGCAGTGCCCCGGGACAGGGGAGTATCGGCAATCAGCCCCAGCATTTT. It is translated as CSAPGQGSIGNQPQHF.

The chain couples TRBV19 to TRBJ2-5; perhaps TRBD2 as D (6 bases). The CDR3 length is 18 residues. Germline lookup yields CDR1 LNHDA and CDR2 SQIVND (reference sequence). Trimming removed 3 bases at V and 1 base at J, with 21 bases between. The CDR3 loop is CASSMYFSGGGTQETQYF. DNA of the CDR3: TGTGCCAGTAGTATGTACTTTTCGGGCGGCGGGACCCAAGAGACCCAGTACTTC.

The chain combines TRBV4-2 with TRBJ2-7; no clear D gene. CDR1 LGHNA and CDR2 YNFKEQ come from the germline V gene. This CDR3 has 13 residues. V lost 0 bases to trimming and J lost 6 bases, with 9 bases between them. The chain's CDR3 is CASSQDPKLEQYF. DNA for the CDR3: TGTGCCAGCAGCCAAGACCCCAAGCTCGAGCAGTACTTC.

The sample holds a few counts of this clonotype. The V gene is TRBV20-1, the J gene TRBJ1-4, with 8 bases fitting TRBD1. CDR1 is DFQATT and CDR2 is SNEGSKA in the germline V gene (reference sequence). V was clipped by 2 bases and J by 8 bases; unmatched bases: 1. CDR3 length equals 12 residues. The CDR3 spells CSARSGGEKLFF. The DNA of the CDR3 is TGCAGTGCTAGATCAGGGGGCGAAAAACTGTTTTTT.

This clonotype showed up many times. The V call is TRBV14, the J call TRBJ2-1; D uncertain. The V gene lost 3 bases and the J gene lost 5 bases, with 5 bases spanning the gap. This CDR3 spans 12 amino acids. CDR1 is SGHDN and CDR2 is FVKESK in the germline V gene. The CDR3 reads CASSQVNNEQFF. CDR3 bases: TGTGCCAGCAGCCAGGTGAACAATGAGCAGTTCTTC.

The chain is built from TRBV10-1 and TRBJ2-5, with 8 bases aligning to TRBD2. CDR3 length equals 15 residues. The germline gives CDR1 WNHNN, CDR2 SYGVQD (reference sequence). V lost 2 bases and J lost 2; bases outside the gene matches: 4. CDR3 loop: CASSEMAGGQETQYF. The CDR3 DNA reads TGCGCCAGCAGTGAGATGGCGGGGGGTCAAGAGACCCAGTACTTC.

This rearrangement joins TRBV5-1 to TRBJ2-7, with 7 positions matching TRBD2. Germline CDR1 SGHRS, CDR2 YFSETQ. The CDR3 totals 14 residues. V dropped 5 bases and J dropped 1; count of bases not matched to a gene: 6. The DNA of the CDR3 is TGCGCCAGCAGTGGGAGGGCCTTGTCCTACGAGCAGTACTTC. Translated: CASSGRALSYEQYF.

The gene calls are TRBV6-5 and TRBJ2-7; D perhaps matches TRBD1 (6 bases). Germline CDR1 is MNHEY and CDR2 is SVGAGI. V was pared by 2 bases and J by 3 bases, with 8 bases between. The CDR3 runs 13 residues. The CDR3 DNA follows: TGTGCCAGCAGTTACGGACAGCACTACGAGCAGTACTTC. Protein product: CASSYGQHYEQYF.

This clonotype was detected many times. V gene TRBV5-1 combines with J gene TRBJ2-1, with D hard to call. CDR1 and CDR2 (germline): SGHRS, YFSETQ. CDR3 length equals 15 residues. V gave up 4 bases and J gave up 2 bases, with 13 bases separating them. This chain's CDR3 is CASSRGKKTYNEQFF. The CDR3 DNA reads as TGCGCCAGCAGCCGTGGGAAAAAAACCTACAATGAGCAGTTCTTC.

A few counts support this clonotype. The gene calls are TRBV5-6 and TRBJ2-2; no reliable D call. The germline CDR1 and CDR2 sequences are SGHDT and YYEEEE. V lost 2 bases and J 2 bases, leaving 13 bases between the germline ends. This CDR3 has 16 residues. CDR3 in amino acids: CASSFQDWSNTGELFF. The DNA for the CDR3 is TGTGCCAGCAGCTTTCAGGATTGGAGTAACACCGGGGAGCTGTTTTTT.

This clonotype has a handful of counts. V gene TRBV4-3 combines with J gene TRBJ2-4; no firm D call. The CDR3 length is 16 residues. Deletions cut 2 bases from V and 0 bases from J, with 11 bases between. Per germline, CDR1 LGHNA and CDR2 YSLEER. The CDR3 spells CASSQNIDLAKNIQYF. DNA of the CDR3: TGCGCCAGCAGCCAAAATATCGACCTAGCCAAAAACATTCAGTACTTC.

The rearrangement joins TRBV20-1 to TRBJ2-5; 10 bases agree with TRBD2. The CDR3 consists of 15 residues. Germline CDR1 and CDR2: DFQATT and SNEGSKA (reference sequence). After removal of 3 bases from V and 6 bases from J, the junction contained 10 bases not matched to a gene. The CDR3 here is CSASKASGSKQTQYF. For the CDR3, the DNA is TGCAGTGCTAGCAAGGCTAGCGGGAGCAAACAGACCCAGTACTTC.